A selection of T cell receptor beta chains follows, all from one sample in a study of pediatric ulcerative colitis. Sequenced by immunoSEQ multiplex PCR; TCRdb stores in-frame clones only, minus some. Altogether approximately 14,000 clones are present, around 89% being singletons, with the ten largest covering 0.9% to 1%. The sequenced material came from blood. The receptors originated from a boy aged 5 to 17 with moderate ulcerative colitis. The CDR3 runs from the conserved cysteine through the conserved F or W. Each record gives: CDR3 length, D gene, clone size, V gene, J gene, CDR3 DNA, CDR3 protein. The D gene is left open where the match is weak. Clone size is given for some rows only: seen once, a few or many times, or a class if the clone is expanded.

cdr3_length: 15; d_call: TRBD1; clone_size: .; v_call: TRBV4-2; j_call: TRBJ2-5; cdr3_nt: TGTGCCAGCAGCCACGACTACAGGGGGGATGAGACCCAGTACTTC; cdr3_aa: CASSHDYRGDETQYF
cdr3_length: 16; d_call: .; clone_size: .; v_call: TRBV12-5; j_call: TRBJ2-7; cdr3_nt: TGTGCTAGTGGTTTGGCCGGGACCCAAAACCCCTACGAGCAGTACTTC; cdr3_aa: CASGLAGTQNPYEQYF
cdr3_length: 13; d_call: TRBD2; clone_size: .; v_call: TRBV7-9; j_call: TRBJ2-3; cdr3_nt: TGTGCCAGCCGGACTAGCGGGGTTTATACGCAGTATTTT; cdr3_aa: CASRTSGVYTQYF
cdr3_length: 16; d_call: TRBD1; clone_size: .; v_call: TRBV6-5; j_call: TRBJ1-1; cdr3_nt: TGTGCCAGCAGTTACGGAGGACAGGGGATGGACACTGAAGCTTTCTTT; cdr3_aa: CASSYGGQGMDTEAFF
cdr3_length: 12; d_call: .; clone_size: .; v_call: TRBV27; j_call: TRBJ2-2; cdr3_nt: TGTGACAGGCGGGGAGGTACCGGGGAGCTGTTTTTT; cdr3_aa: CDRRGGTGELFF
cdr3_length: 13; d_call: TRBD1; clone_size: few; v_call: TRBV13; j_call: TRBJ1-2; cdr3_nt: TGTGCCAGCAGCTTCGGGACAGGGGAAGGCTACACCTTC; cdr3_aa: CASSFGTGEGYTF
cdr3_length: 19; d_call: TRBD2; clone_size: .; v_call: TRBV28; j_call: TRBJ2-3; cdr3_nt: TGTGCCAGCAGCCTCCCCATGACTAGCGGGAGGGCCGTCACAGATACGCAGTATTTT; cdr3_aa: CASSLPMTSGRAVTDTQYF
cdr3_length: 16; d_call: .; clone_size: .; v_call: TRBV5-1; j_call: TRBJ2-6; cdr3_nt: TGCGCCAGCAGCTTGGAGGGGATATCTGGGGCCAACGTCCTGACTTTC; cdr3_aa: CASSLEGISGANVLTF
cdr3_length: 14; d_call: TRBD1; clone_size: few; v_call: TRBV27; j_call: TRBJ1-2; cdr3_nt: TGTGCCAGCAGCAACGGACAGGGGAGGTATGGCTACACCTTC; cdr3_aa: CASSNGQGRYGYTF
cdr3_length: 13; d_call: TRBD1; clone_size: .; v_call: TRBV6-1; j_call: TRBJ1-2; cdr3_nt: TGTGCCAGCAGTGAACGGCAGGGGGATGGCTACACCTTC; cdr3_aa: CASSERQGDGYTF
cdr3_length: 14; d_call: TRBD2; clone_size: .; v_call: TRBV11-2; j_call: TRBJ2-3; cdr3_nt: TGTGCCAGCAGTGGGTACGGGGGGAGTGATACGCAGTATTTT; cdr3_aa: CASSGYGGSDTQYF